One and the same sample provided the 20 T cell receptor beta chains below, sequenced in a study of kidney transplant recipient with SARS-CoV-2 infection. TCRdb re-called the reads with MiXCR, one entry per CDR3 protein. Among under 300,000 distinct CDR3 sequences listed, less than 35% were seen once. The sequenced sample was a blood sample, obtained at baseline and on approximately day 120 from a kidney transplant recipient. These receptor sequences come from a male patient aged 25 to 39 who had COVID-19 and was a kidney transplant recipient. Some T cells may trace back to the graft donor.

In its sample, this clonotype was seen many times. The CDR3 loop reads CASSPDRQLNQPQHF. The CDR3 DNA reads TGTGCCAGCAGCCCTGATAGACAGCTCAATCAGCCCCAGCATTTT. The V gene is TRBV28, the J gene TRBJ1-5; a weak D match, TRBD1 (5 bases). The ends were cut back, 6 bases at V and 3 bases at J, with 15 bases in the middle. CDR3 size: 15 residues. Germline loops: CDR1 MDHEN, CDR2 SYDVKM.

This clonotype came up many times. The chain couples TRBV19 to TRBJ1-2, with D maybe TRBD1 (6 bases). Trimming left V 4 bases short and J 3 bases short, with 12 bases between. The CDR3 spans 14 residues. Germline-derived CDR1 and CDR2 are LNHDA and SQIVND (reference sequence). In DNA, the CDR3 is TGTGCCAGTAGTACAGGGGATTTCGACTATGGCTACACCTTC. Residues: CASSTGDFDYGYTF.

With respect to this clonotype: A single base separates this from a much larger clone, so it may be a read error. V and J are TRBV6-1 and TRBJ2-2; perhaps TRBD2 as D (6 bases). The ends were cut back, 1 base at V and 6 bases at J, with 12 bases in the middle. Germline CDR1 is MNHNS and CDR2 is SASEGT. The CDR3 totals 15 residues. In DNA, the CDR3 is TGTGCCAGCAGTGAAGGGAGGGCACACGCCGGGGAGCTGTTTTTT. Translated: CASSEGRAHAGELFF.

At least ten counts were recorded for this clonotype. The V and J genes are TRBV5-1 and TRBJ2-5; D is uncertain. The CDR3 consists of 14 residues. Per germline, CDR1 SGHRS and CDR2 YFSETQ. Trimming cost V 4 bases and J 1 base, with 11 bases left between them. The CDR3 nucleotides are TGCGCCAGCAGCCCCCGTTGGGGCCAAGAGACCCAGTACTTC. Translating it yields CASSPRWGQETQYF.

This clonotype was observed at least ten times. The chain combines TRBV19 with TRBJ1-2; maybe TRBD1 (5 bases). The CDR3 spans 17 residues. Trimming left V 5 bases short and J 4 bases short, with 23 bases between. Germline-derived CDR1 and CDR2 are LNHDA and SQIVND (reference sequence). The CDR3 DNA sequence: TGTGCCAGTAGTTGGGATCGGACAAATCGAAAGACCTATGGCTACACCTTC. Amino acid sequence: CASSWDRTNRKTYGYTF. The full variable domain, its missing parts supplied by reference TRBV19 and TRBJ1-2, is DGGITQSPKYLFRKEGQNVTLSCEQNLNHDAMYWYRQDPGQGLRLIYYSQIVNDFQKGDIAEGYSVSREKKESFPLTVTSAQKNPTAFYLCASSWDRTNRKTYGYTFGSGTRLTVV.

This clonotype came up many times. V and J are TRBV24-1 and TRBJ1-3; D is possibly TRBD1 (6 bases). Germline CDR1 KGHDR, CDR2 SFDVKD. V lost 4 bases and J lost 3, with 6 bases in between. There are 13 residues in the CDR3. The CDR3 here is CATSDRGGNTIYF. Here the CDR3 DNA reads TGTGCCACCAGTGACAGGGGTGGAAACACCATATATTTT.

This clonotype was observed many times. The chain joins TRBV12-3 or TRBV12-4 to TRBJ2-7; the D gene is possibly TRBD1 (5 bases). The CDR3 totals 14 residues. The V gene lost 4 bases and the J gene lost 1 base, with 11 bases spanning the gap. The DNA for the CDR3 is TGTGCCAGCAGTTCAGTCGACAGTTCCTACGAGCAGTACTTC. It specifies CASSSVDSSYEQYF.

This clonotype was detected many times. The V call is TRBV19, the J call TRBJ1-4; D might be TRBD1 (5 bases). The CDR3 spans 14 residues. Germline assignment: CDR1 LNHDA and CDR2 SQIVND (reference sequence). V gave up 9 bases and J gave up 6 bases, with 17 bases separating them. CDR3 sequence: CASTEGQQHEKLFF. The CDR3 DNA is TGTGCCAGCACCGAGGGGCAGCAGCATGAAAAACTGTTTTTT.

This clonotype was seen repeatedly, ten times or more. The chain carries TRBV7-4 and TRBJ1-2; no firm D call. Germline CDR1 SGHVT, CDR2 SQSDAQ. V was clipped by 5 bases and J by 4 bases, with 23 bases between them. The CDR3 is 17 residues long. The DNA of the CDR3 is TGTGCCAGCAGCAGATTAGGTTCAGCTCGAAAGACCTATGGCTACACCTTC. As protein: CASSRLGSARKTYGYTF.

This clonotype was counted at least ten times. The rearrangement uses TRBV3-1 and TRBJ2-7; 13 nucleotides match TRBD2. Germline CDR1 LGHDT, CDR2 YNNKEL (reference sequence). V dropped 0 bases and J dropped 5; count of bases not matched to a gene: 7. This CDR3 region has 17 residues. The CDR3 loop is CASSQEIPGLAGHEQYF. Here the CDR3 DNA reads TGTGCCAGCAGCCAAGAGATACCGGGACTAGCGGGACACGAGCAGTACTTC.

This clonotype has at least ten counts. This chain joins TRBV20-1 and TRBJ2-3; D unclear. Germline V gene sequence: CDR1 DFQATT, CDR2 SNEGSKA (reference sequence). CDR3 length: 13 amino acids. V was shortened by 5 bases and J by 7 bases, with 16 bases between the two germline ends. CDR3 DNA: TGCAGTGCTGGACCTCCGGAGCAGAATACGCAGTATTTT. It translates to CSAGPPEQNTQYF.

The table lists this clonotype with many counts. This sequence joins TRBV6-5 and TRBJ2-2; tentative D call: TRBD2 (6 bases). The CDR3 totals 15 residues. Per the germline V gene, CDR1 is MNHEY and CDR2 is SVGAGI. Trimming pared 0 bases from V and 1 base from J, leaving 6 bases between. This CDR3 reads CASSYSRENTGELFF. As DNA, the CDR3 is TGTGCCAGCAGTTACTCGCGGGAGAACACCGGGGAGCTGTTTTTT.

For this clonotype: It may be a read error: a sequence one base away is much more abundant. The V gene is TRBV6-4, the J gene TRBJ1-1, with unresolved D. CDR1 and CDR2 (germline): MRHNA, SNTAGT. This CDR3 has 15 amino acids. CDR3 protein: CASSVAADQNTEDFF. As DNA, the CDR3 is TGTGCCAGCAGTGTTGCGGCAGACCAGAACACTGAAGATTTCTTT.

This clonotype was observed at least ten times. This sequence joins TRBV5-6 and TRBJ1-2, with no clear D. Germline lookup yields CDR1 SGHDT and CDR2 YYEEEE. V dropped 7 bases and J dropped 4 bases, with 23 bases sitting between them. The length of the CDR3 is 16 residues. The CDR3 region is CASGPINSRKTYGYTF. CDR3 sequence (DNA): TGTGCCAGCGGGCCCATCAATAGTCGAAAGACCTATGGCTACACCTTC.

This clonotype was found many times. V is TRBV20-1 and J is TRBJ2-7; TRBD2 aligns across 9 bases. The CDR3 consists of 13 residues. The V gene end was trimmed by 2 bases and the J gene end by 7 bases; junction bases not matched to a gene: 6. CDR1 DFQATT and CDR2 SNEGSKA come from the germline V gene (reference sequence). The CDR3 is CSARPGLAGEQYF. The CDR3 DNA is TGCAGTGCTAGACCGGGACTAGCCGGTGAGCAGTACTTC.

On this clonotype itself: A much larger clone lies one base from this, so it may be a read error. This chain uses TRBV18 with TRBJ1-3; D gene uncertain. This CDR3 is built from 14 residues. Germline CDR1 KGHSH, CDR2 LQKENI. The CDR3 nucleotides read TGTGCCAGCTCACCCCGGGAGTTCGGAAACACCAAATATTTT. Translation gives CASSPREFGNTKYF.

This clonotype appeared many times. The V gene is TRBV3-1, the J gene TRBJ1-1; D is undetermined. V was cut by 5 bases and J by 4 bases, with 23 bases left in between. Germline assignment: CDR1 LGHDT and CDR2 YNNKEL (reference sequence). The CDR3 extends over 17 amino acids. This chain's CDR3 is CASSGKSPISIRTEAFF. In DNA form, the CDR3 reads TGTGCCAGCAGCGGGAAGTCTCCCATTTCAATTCGCACTGAAGCTTTCTTT.

This clonotype appeared many times. This chain connects TRBV27 to TRBJ2-2, with 8 bases identical to TRBD1. Per the germline V gene, CDR1 is MNHEY and CDR2 is SMNVEV (reference sequence). The V and J ends lost 6 bases and 5 bases, in that order; junction bases with no gene match: 14. This CDR3 spans 17 amino acids. The CDR3 spells CASSQFPRDRSTGELFF. In nucleotides, the CDR3 is TGTGCCAGCAGCCAATTCCCGCGGGACAGGTCTACCGGGGAGCTGTTTTTT.

Many counts were recorded for this clonotype. This chain joins TRBV27 and TRBJ2-3; tentative D call: TRBD1 (6 bases). Per germline, CDR1 MNHEY and CDR2 SMNVEV (reference sequence). This CDR3 has 17 amino acids. Trimming took 0 bases from V and 4 from J, leaving 17 bases between them. As DNA, the CDR3 is TGTGCCAGCAGTTTATCCGGGACACCATGGTGGGCAGATACGCAGTATTTT. Translating gives CASSLSGTPWWADTQYF.

This clonotype has at least ten counts. This sequence joins TRBV20-1 and TRBJ2-1, with 9 nucleotides matching TRBD1. V gave up 2 bases and J gave up 0 bases; unmatched junction bases: 5. CDR3 length equals 16 residues. The germline V gene has CDR1 DFQATT and CDR2 SNEGSKA (reference sequence). The CDR3: CSARTGGFGSYNEQFF. CDR3 bases: TGCAGTGCTAGAACAGGGGGCTTTGGCTCCTACAATGAGCAGTTCTTC.